Following are 28 T cell receptor beta chains from one sample sequenced in a study of cytomegalovirus exposure and HLA in healthy donors. The protocol was immunoSEQ multiplex PCR, while the TCRdb copy is restricted to in-frame clones and leaves out a portion. The sample has roughly 50,000 clones; roughly nine tenths are singletons. Specimen: PBMCs. Receptor source: a woman aged 18-29 years in good health and CMV-seropositive.

The genes are TRBV10-3 and TRBJ2-7; maybe TRBD1 (6 bases). V was pared by 6 bases and J by 3 bases, with 12 bases between. The CDR3 contains 13 residues. From germline, CDR1 is ENHRY and CDR2 SYGVKD. CDR3 DNA: TGTGCCATCAGCGCGGACAGAGACTACGAGCAGTACTTC. Amino acid sequence: CAISADRDYEQYF.

Notes on this clone: The germline gene is not matched at one end of the junction; a read error may be the cause. The rearrangement joins TRBV27 to TRBJ2-6; no clear D gene. Germline CDR1 reads MNHEY; CDR2 reads SMNVEV (reference sequence). The CDR3 runs to 18 residues. The CDR3 loop reads CTSSLSWAQVPGANVLTF. DNA for the CDR3: TGTACCAGCAGTTTATCTTGGGCTCAGGTCCCTGGGGCCAACGTCCTGACTTTC. Supplemented by reference TRBV27 and TRBJ2-6, the full variable domain reads EAQVTQNPRYLITVTGKKLTVTCSQNMNHEYMSWYRQDPGLGLRQIYYSMNVEVTDKGDVPEGYKVSRKEKRNFPLILESPSPNQTSLYFCTSSLSWAQVPGANVLTFGAGSRLTVL.

V is TRBV28 and J is TRBJ2-7; D is possibly TRBD2 (5 bases). CDR3 length: 12 residues. Looked up from germline, CDR1 is MDHEN and CDR2 is SYDVKM. Deletions cut 5 bases from V and 9 bases from J, with 14 bases between. CDR3 sequence: CASSPPRGGQYF. CDR3 in DNA: TGTGCCAGCAGTCCGCCACGGGGTGGGCAGTACTTC.

The chain combines TRBV25-1 with TRBJ2-2; D gene ambiguous. This CDR3 comprises 18 residues. V was trimmed by 7 bases and J by 0 bases, leaving 21 bases between them. Germline V gene data show CDR1 as MGHDK and CDR2 as SYGVNS. DNA of the CDR3: TGTGCCAGCAAGACGAATACAGCATACCTCGCGAACACCGGGGAGCTGTTTTTT. This codes for CASKTNTAYLANTGELFF.

The CDR3 loop reads CASSLDRSQEQYF. The DNA for the CDR3 is TGTGCCAGCAGCTTAGACAGATCTCAAGAGCAGTACTTC. This sequence joins TRBV7-2 and TRBJ2-7; no definite D call. This CDR3 contains 13 residues. The V gene lost 1 base and the J gene lost 7 bases, with 11 bases spanning the gap. Germline V gene sequence: CDR1 SGHTA, CDR2 FQGNSA. The whole variable domain, filled in from reference TRBV7-2 and TRBJ2-7, reads GAGVSQSPSNKVTEKGKDVELRCDPISGHTALYWYRQSLGQGLEFLIYFQGNSAPDKSGLPSDRFSAERTGGSVSTLTIQRTQQEDSAVYLCASSLDRSQEQYFGPGTRLTVT.

The chain joins TRBV4-2 to TRBJ1-1, with unresolved D. Trimming stripped 4 bases from V and 3 bases from J, with 9 bases between. The CDR3 is 13 amino acids. Per germline, CDR1 LGHNA and CDR2 YNFKEQ. CDR3 loop: CASSRLRDTEAFF. CDR3 DNA: TGTGCCAGCAGCCGACTGAGGGACACTGAAGCTTTCTTT.

The chain combines TRBV7-2 with TRBJ2-7, with 9 bases identical to TRBD1. The germline V gene encodes CDR1 SGHTA and CDR2 FQGNSA. This CDR3 region has 17 residues. The V segment lost 4 bases and the J segment 3 bases; nucleotides outside the gene matches: 13. For the CDR3, the DNA is TGTGCCAGCAGCTCCCTACTATCAAGACAGGGGGGCTACGAGCAGTACTTC. The encoded protein is CASSSLLSRQGGYEQYF. The whole variable domain, filled in from reference TRBV7-2 and TRBJ2-7, reads GAGVSQSPSNKVTEKGKDVELRCDPISGHTALYWYRQSLGQGLEFLIYFQGNSAPDKSGLPSDRFSAERTGGSVSTLTIQRTQQEDSAVYLCASSSLLSRQGGYEQYFGPGTRLTVT.

The J gene is TRBJ2-1, the V gene TRBV28; D is ambiguous. CDR3 length: 12 amino acids. Germline values: CDR1 MDHEN, CDR2 SYDVKM. V was shortened by 5 bases and J by 11 bases, with 13 bases between the two germline ends. The CDR3 sequence is CASSPTTGKQFF. The CDR3 nucleotides are TGTGCCAGCAGTCCTACTACCGGTAAGCAGTTCTTC. Full variable domain (remainder filled in from reference TRBV28 and TRBJ2-1): DVKVTQSSRYLVKRTGEKVFLECVQDMDHENMFWYRQDPGLGLRLIYFSYDVKMKEKGDIPEGYSVSREKKERFSLILESASTNQTSMYLCASSPTTGKQFFGPGTRLTVL.

CDR3: CASSLDGGSNEQFF. CDR3 bases: TGCGCCAGCAGCTTGGACGGGGGGTCCAATGAGCAGTTCTTC. The chain carries TRBV5-1 and TRBJ2-1; 7 nucleotides agree with TRBD2. The J segment lost 6 bases and the V segment lost 0 bases, leaving 3 bases of the junction unmatched. Germline assignment: CDR1 SGHRS and CDR2 YFSETQ. The CDR3 consists of 14 residues.

The chain is built from TRBV7-9 and TRBJ2-7; 9 bases agree with TRBD1. The V segment lost 4 bases and the J segment 5 bases; nucleotides outside the gene matches: 3. The CDR3 sequence is 13 residues long. Looked up from germline, CDR1 is SEHNR and CDR2 is FQNEAQ (reference sequence). The CDR3: CASSSGQGNEQYF. The CDR3 DNA sequence: TGTGCCAGCAGCTCGGGACAGGGCAACGAGCAGTACTTC.

J is TRBJ1-1 and V is TRBV18; 8 bases map to TRBD1. CDR3 length: 19 residues. Germline-derived CDR1 and CDR2 are KGHSH and LQKENI. Trimming at V came to 1 base and at J to 5 bases, leaving 18 bases not matched to a gene. CDR3: CASSPRQGQERVLGTEAFF. For the CDR3, the DNA is TGTGCCAGCTCACCACGCCAGGGACAGGAGAGAGTCCTGGGGACTGAAGCTTTCTTT.

The chain links TRBV27 to TRBJ1-2; D remains unclear. The germline gives CDR1 MNHEY, CDR2 SMNVEV (reference sequence). V was clipped by 5 bases and J by 6 bases, with 25 bases between them. The CDR3 extends over 17 amino acids. The CDR3: CASSHSPARVTADGYTF. CDR3 nucleotides: TGTGCCAGCAGTCACTCCCCAGCCCGGGTGACGGCTGATGGCTACACCTTC.

The chain employs TRBV7-9 and TRBJ2-1, with unresolved D. The CDR3 spans 14 residues. The germline gives CDR1 SEHNR, CDR2 FQNEAQ (reference sequence). The V and J ends lost 1 base and 5 bases respectively, with 9 bases between them. CDR3: CASSLGGFNNEQFF. The CDR3 nucleotides are TGTGCCAGCAGCTTAGGCGGTTTCAACAATGAGCAGTTCTTC.

The V and J genes are TRBV30 and TRBJ1-4; TRBD1 is a possible D gene (6 bases). The CDR3 covers 13 residues. Trimming pared 7 bases from V and 10 bases from J, leaving 19 bases between. Germline CDR1 and CDR2: GTSNPN and SVGIG (reference sequence). The CDR3 nucleotides are TGTGCCTACTCGGACATAGGGGGGGGAAAACTGTTTTTT. Its protein is CAYSDIGGGKLFF.

The gene calls are TRBV6-6 and TRBJ2-2, with 7 positions matching TRBD2. The CDR3 runs to 15 residues. Germline CDR1 and CDR2: MNHNY and SVGAGI (reference sequence). J gave up 2 bases and V 9 bases, and 9 bases lay outside the gene matches. Here the CDR3 DNA reads TGTGCCAGTAGGGAATCGGGGGGAAACACCGGGGAGCTGTTTTTT. Translating it yields CASRESGGNTGELFF.

The chain uses TRBV19 and TRBJ1-2; 9 nucleotides line up with TRBD1. This CDR3 contains 14 residues. The junction had 7 bases not matched to a gene; V was cut back by 7 bases and J by 4 bases. Germline lookup yields CDR1 LNHDA and CDR2 SQIVND (reference sequence). The CDR3 is CASKEDRGGYGYTF. CDR3 nucleotides: TGTGCCAGTAAGGAGGACAGGGGCGGCTATGGCTACACCTTC. The variable domain in full, with the rest retrieved from reference TRBV19 and TRBJ1-2, is DGGITQSPKYLFRKEGQNVTLSCEQNLNHDAMYWYRQDPGQGLRLIYYSQIVNDFQKGDIAEGYSVSREKKESFPLTVTSAQKNPTAFYLCASKEDRGGYGYTFGSGTRLTVV.

V gene TRBV5-1 combines with J gene TRBJ2-2; D not certain. CDR1 and CDR2 (germline): SGHRS, YFSETQ. V was shortened by 0 bases and J by 1 base, with 7 bases between the two germline ends. This CDR3 has 15 amino acids. The CDR3 nucleotides read TGCGCCAGCAGCTTGGGGCACATGAACACCGGGGAGCTGTTTTTT. Translating it yields CASSLGHMNTGELFF.

V is TRBV11-2 and J is TRBJ2-5; tentatively, D is TRBD2 (6 bases). The CDR3 runs to 13 residues. V was shortened by 5 bases and J by 0 bases, with 7 bases between the two germline ends. Germline CDR1 and CDR2: SGHAT and FQNNGV. The CDR3 nucleotides are TGTGCCAGCAGCGTAGCGGACCAAGAGACCCAGTACTTC. Residues: CASSVADQETQYF.

The chain recombines TRBV5-1 with TRBJ2-5; 9 nucleotides align to TRBD1. Trimming at V came to 4 bases and at J to 5 bases, leaving 9 bases not matched to a gene. There are 15 residues in the CDR3. Per the germline V gene, CDR1 is SGHRS and CDR2 is YFSETQ. The CDR3 sequence: CASSLGDREMETQYF. The CDR3 bases are TGCGCCAGCAGCCTGGGGGACAGGGAGATGGAGACCCAGTACTTC.

This chain connects TRBV6-4 to TRBJ2-3; 11 nucleotides agree with TRBD2. V shed 3 bases and J 1 base; nucleotides not matched to a gene: 0. This CDR3 comprises 15 residues. Germline values: CDR1 MRHNA, CDR2 SNTAGT. The CDR3 DNA reads as TGTGCCAGCAGTGAGACTAGCGGGGGCACAGATACGCAGTATTTT. This gives the protein CASSETSGGTDTQYF.

V and J are TRBV2 and TRBJ2-1, with 7 bases matching TRBD1. This CDR3 has 14 amino acids. Trimming at V came to 4 bases and at J to 3 bases, leaving 3 bases not matched to a gene. The germline V gene has CDR1 SNHLY and CDR2 FYNNEI. The CDR3 DNA follows: TGTGCCAGCAGTGGCCGGGACAGCTACAATGAGCAGTTCTTC. Amino acids: CASSGRDSYNEQFF.

The rearrangement joins TRBV6-1 to TRBJ1-4; D remains unclear. In germline, CDR1 is MNHNS, CDR2 SASEGT. The CDR3 contains 13 residues. The ends were cut back, 8 bases at V and 7 bases at J, with 14 bases in the middle. CDR3 DNA sequence: TGTGCCAGCCAGACAAGTTCCCGTGAAAAACTGTTTTTT. Its protein is CASQTSSREKLFF.

The chain links TRBV4-1 to TRBJ1-3; 11 nucleotides line up with TRBD1. CDR3 length: 15 residues. J gave up 3 bases and V 4 bases, and 2 bases lay outside the gene matches. Germline assignment: CDR1 MGHRA and CDR2 YSYEKL. The DNA of the CDR3 is TGCGCCAGCAGCCTGGGGACAGGGGGTGGAAACACCATATATTTT. It is translated as CASSLGTGGGNTIYF.

This chain joins TRBV4-3 and TRBJ2-1; 11 bases line up with TRBD2. CDR3 length equals 16 residues. Germline CDR1 and CDR2: LGHNA and YSLEER. V trimming: 6 bases; J trimming: 0 bases; junction bases outside the gene matches: 4. CDR3 DNA: TGCGCCAGCAGTGCTCTAGCGGGGGGCTCCTACAATGAGCAGTTCTTC. It specifies CASSALAGGSYNEQFF.

The chain employs TRBV4-3 and TRBJ2-7, with 7 bases fitting TRBD2. This CDR3 has 17 amino acids. Germline lookup yields CDR1 LGHNA and CDR2 YSLEER. V was pared by 0 bases and J by 2 bases, with 10 bases of the junction left unmatched. CDR3 protein: CASSQDRRAGSTYEQYF. The CDR3 DNA follows: TGCGCCAGCAGCCAAGATCGGAGAGCGGGGTCTACCTACGAGCAGTACTTC.

The J gene is TRBJ2-2, the V gene TRBV28, with TRBD1 identical over 9 bases. The CDR3 spans 15 residues. Germline loops: CDR1 MDHEN, CDR2 SYDVKM. With 9 bases clipped from V and 6 bases from J, the junction kept 11 bases outside the gene matches. The CDR3 coding sequence is TGTGCCAGTTTAGAGACAGGGGGGGTTTCCGGGGAGCTGTTTTTT. It codes for CASLETGGVSGELFF.

The genes are TRBV7-2 and TRBJ2-7; 9 bases are a match to TRBD2. The junction had 8 bases not matched to a gene; V was cut back by 4 bases and J by 4 bases. This CDR3 is 15 amino acids long. CDR1 and CDR2 from the germline V gene are SGHTA and FQGNSA. CDR3 sequence reads: CASSSPGLAKYEQYF. CDR3 coding DNA: TGTGCCAGCAGCTCACCGGGACTAGCAAAGTACGAGCAGTACTTC.

The CDR3 bases are TGTGCCAGCAGCCTCGGGACTAGCGGGGGGGCCGGGGAGCTGTTTTTT. Translation gives CASSLGTSGGAGELFF. The chain is built from TRBV4-2 and TRBJ2-2; 16 positions match TRBD2. Losses at the gene ends were 4 bases for V and 6 bases for J; bases not matched to a gene: 2. The CDR3 consists of 16 residues. Per the germline V gene, CDR1 is LGHNA and CDR2 is YNFKEQ.